This T cell receptor (beta chain) came from a study of shared T cell receptors in the human thymus. Per the germline V gene, CDR1 is MNHEY and CDR2 is SMNVEV (reference sequence). This CDR3 is 14 amino acids long. The V and J ends lost 5 bases and 2 bases respectively, with 9 bases between them. Using immunoSEQ multiplex PCR, the repertoire was profiled, and TCRdb retains in-frame clones only, with some absent. The sample shows over 450,000 clones, 75% to 80% of them seen only once. This sample also belongs to another study, concerning human thymus T cells. That study reports: Thymus specimens were resections from corrective heart surgery. The authors found apparently biased V and J gene usage in thymic and blood repertoires.

This receptor was obtained from a boy younger than two with a congenital heart defect. V usage is TRBV27 and J usage is TRBJ2-2; no definite D call. The sequenced material came from thymocytes. CDR3 loop: CASSAGSNTGELFF. CDR3 in DNA: TGTGCCAGCAGTGCAGGCAGTAACACCGGGGAGCTGTTTTTT.